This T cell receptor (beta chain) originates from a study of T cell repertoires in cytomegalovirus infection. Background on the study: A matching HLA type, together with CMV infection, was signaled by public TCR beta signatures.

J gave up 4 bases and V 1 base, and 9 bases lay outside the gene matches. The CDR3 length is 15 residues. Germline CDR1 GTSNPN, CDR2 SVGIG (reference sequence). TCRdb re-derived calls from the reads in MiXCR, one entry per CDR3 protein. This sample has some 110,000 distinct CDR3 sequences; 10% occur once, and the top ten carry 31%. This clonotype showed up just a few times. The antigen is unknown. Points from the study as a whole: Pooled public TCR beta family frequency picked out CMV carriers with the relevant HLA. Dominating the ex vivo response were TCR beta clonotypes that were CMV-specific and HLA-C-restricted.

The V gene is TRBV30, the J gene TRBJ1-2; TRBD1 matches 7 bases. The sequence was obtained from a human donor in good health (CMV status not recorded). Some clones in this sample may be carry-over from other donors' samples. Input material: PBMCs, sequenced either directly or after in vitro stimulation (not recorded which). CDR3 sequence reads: CAWSAQDRWTYGYTF. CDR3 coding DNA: TGTGCCTGGAGTGCCCAGGACAGGTGGACCTATGGCTACACCTTC.